This record looks at one TCR beta chain sequence and its context. V lost 4 bases and J lost 2, with 10 bases in between. CDR3 length: 15 amino acids. Germline assignment: CDR1 SGHNT and CDR2 YYREEE (reference sequence). In the authors' workflow: The assay estimated nucleated cells by amplifying reference gene primers. Assay: immunoSEQ multiplex PCR; the TCRdb copy retains only in-frame clones and omits some. Clone size and the V and J calls come from that table; the DNA yielded D and trimming. This sample has roughly 48,000 clones; about 92% occur once, and the top ten carry 28%. This entry belongs to a study of blood T cell repertoires in COVID-19. Overall study: The origin of the acute and convalescent COVID-19 samples was the United States, Italy and Spain. Sample material is recorded as cDNA or gDNA derived from T cells, B-cell-depleted T cells, or PBMCs.

The TCR sequence derives from a woman older than 75 with acute or convalescent COVID-19. The material sequenced was peripheral blood. The chain carries TRBV5-4 and TRBJ2-6, with D possibly matching TRBD1 (5 bases). The CDR3 bases are TGTGCCAGCAGCCTCCAGGGTGCTGGGGCCAACGTCCTGACTTTC. Protein sequence: CASSLQGAGANVLTF.